The 5 T cell receptor beta chains presented below share a single source sample, sequenced in a study of cytomegalovirus exposure and HLA in healthy donors. Both 60 Vbeta primers and 13 Jbeta primers went into the PCR. The repertoire was sequenced with immunoSEQ multiplex PCR; TCRdb's copy has only in-frame clones and lacks some. In the table there are fewer than 200,000 clones, 71% of which are singletons. Material for sequencing was PBMCs. The receptors shown here come from a woman aged 25 to 39 in good health and CMV-seronegative.

The rearrangement uses TRBV6-1 and TRBJ2-2; 10 nucleotides align to TRBD1. V shed 5 bases, J shed 5 bases, and the junction held 5 bases outside the gene matches. CDR1 and CDR2 (germline): MNHNS, SASEGT. The CDR3 has 15 residues. CDR3 loop: CASSRQGALTGELFF. The CDR3 region has the DNA TGTGCCAGCAGTCGACAGGGGGCATTAACCGGGGAGCTGTTTTTT.

This chain uses TRBV28 with TRBJ1-5; no reliable D call. Germline V lookup: CDR1 MDHEN, CDR2 SYDVKM. CDR3 size: 15 residues. The V end lost 3 bases, the J end lost 3 bases, and 12 bases lay between the germline ends. The CDR3 region is CASSLNTDYNQPQHF. The DNA of the CDR3 is TGTGCCAGCAGTTTGAACACGGACTACAATCAGCCCCAGCATTTT.

The table lists this clone with a few counts. This sequence joins TRBV19 and TRBJ2-7; 7 nucleotides line up with TRBD1. V lost 4 bases and J lost 4; bases outside the gene matches: 4. The CDR3 length is 13 residues. The germline V gene encodes CDR1 LNHDA and CDR2 SQIVND (reference sequence). CDR3 DNA sequence: TGTGCCAGTAGTACAGGGACAGAATACGAGCAGTACTTC. This sequence encodes CASSTGTEYEQYF.

This chain links TRBV5-1 with TRBJ2-2; 8 nucleotides match TRBD1. Germline V CDR1 and CDR2: SGHRS, YFSETQ. V lost 2 bases, J lost 3 bases, and 3 bases stayed unmatched. This CDR3 is built from 15 residues. The chain's CDR3 is CASSLQGEDTGELFF. The CDR3 nucleotides are TGCGCCAGCAGCTTACAGGGGGAGGACACCGGGGAGCTGTTTTTT.

This clone showed up just a few times. The rearrangement uses TRBV28 and TRBJ2-7; TRBD1 agrees at 10 bases. After removal of 3 bases from V and 1 base from J, the junction contained 6 bases not matched to a gene. This CDR3 has 16 amino acids. Germline V gene lookup returns CDR1 MDHEN and CDR2 SYDVKM. The CDR3 DNA reads TGTGCCAGCAGTTTGGGCCCGGGACAGGGGTCCTACGAGCAGTACTTC. It translates to CASSLGPGQGSYEQYF.